The entry below gives a single T cell receptor beta chain sequence along with its context. Its antigen is not identified. The PCR made use of 60 Vbeta and 13 Jbeta primers. Profiling relied on immunoSEQ multiplex PCR, and the TCRdb table lists in-frame clones only, not all of them. The sample includes 85,000 to 100,000 clones, nearly 70% of them seen just once. Germline assignment: CDR1 LGHNA and CDR2 YSLEER. The CDR3 covers 14 residues. V was pared by 0 bases and J by 7 bases, with 9 bases between. This record comes from a study of cytomegalovirus exposure and HLA in healthy donors. Turning to the study itself: In terms of ancestry, the Caucasian-associated cluster contained 81% of the roughly 400 genotyped donors. Overall study results and limits: One later analysis reportedly identified an Asian-associated ancestry cluster that showed fewer N-insertions than the approximately 700-donor mean. Most subjects' HLA-A and HLA-B alleles were reportedly predicted from TCR beta sequences.

Input material: PBMCs. V and J are TRBV4-3 and TRBJ2-2; no clear D gene. The TCR sequence derives from a man in his fifties in good health and CMV-seronegative. The CDR3 DNA is TGCGCCAGCAGCCAAGAATTTTCGTTCGGGGAGCTGTTTTTT. This codes for CASSQEFSFGELFF.